This TCR beta chain comes out of a study of control samples from healthy donors and cancer patients (dated by TCRdb to the early 2020s). With regard to this clone: Its antigen is still unknown. Qualities for individual bases were not recorded, and no much larger clone is one base off.

The CDR3, from cysteine to phenylalanine, totals 14 residues. Of the read, only the CDR3 DNA is kept; its 42 bases are in frame from base 1. CDR1 MDHEN and CDR2 SYDVKM are derived from the germline V gene. Cut back by 5 bases and 8 bases, the V and J ends lie 15 bases apart. The library was made by the immunoSEQ multiplex PCR assay. TCRdb limited this immuneACCESS table to in-frame rearrangements with V and J called. A share of clones is missing; checked studies link under half to unresolved V genes, and the rest is unexplained. The sample contains fewer than 95,000 clones, 91% of them found a single time. In total, the top ten clones hold around a sixth of the sample.

The sequence joins TRBV28 to TRBJ1-4; the D gene is perhaps TRBD1, on 6 matching bases. The clonotype originates from a man aged 25 to 45 in good health. What was sequenced was blood. The DNA reads TGTGCCAGCAGTGTCGGGGGGGCGGACGAAAAACTGTTTTTT. Translated, this is CASSVGGADEKLFF.